The 14 T cell receptor beta chains given below trace back to one sample, sequenced in a study of T cells in localized non-small cell lung cancer. Assay used: immunoSEQ multiplex PCR; TCRdb lists only in-frame clones, some missing. Here the sample spans 25,000 to 35,000 clones, 91% being singletons. The material was PBMCs, obtained before any cancer treatment. These receptors were obtained from a man between 40 and 75 years old with stage II lung adenocarcinoma.

For this clone: Other DNA sequences from this sample encode an identical CDR3 as well. J is TRBJ1-4 and V is TRBV5-1, with 7 bases matching TRBD1. Germline values: CDR1 SGHRS, CDR2 YFSETQ. This CDR3 comprises 15 residues. V lost 4 bases and J lost 4; bases outside the gene matches: 7. CDR3 sequence: CASSIQGGNNEKLFF. The CDR3 nucleotides are TGCGCCAGCAGCATCCAGGGGGGGAATAATGAAAAACTGTTTTTT.

The rearrangement uses TRBV27 and TRBJ1-1, with D unclear. The V end lost 2 bases, the J end lost 1 base, and 5 bases lay between the germline ends. Germline CDR1 MNHEY, CDR2 SMNVEV (reference sequence). The CDR3 is made up of 13 amino acids. DNA for the CDR3: TGTGCCAGCAGTTTAACGCCGAACACTGAAGCTTTCTTT. Residues: CASSLTPNTEAFF.

Concerning this clone: The identical CDR3 is also encoded by other nucleotide sequences in the sample. CDR3 sequence (DNA): TGTGCCAGCAGCCTGTTTTGGGGTGACGAGCAGTACTTC. Amino acid sequence: CASSLFWGDEQYF. The V gene is TRBV7-2, the J gene TRBJ2-7; D gene unclear. Between the trimmed V and J ends, which lost 5 bases and 5 bases, there was a span of 13 bases. The CDR3 contains 13 residues. Germline values: CDR1 SGHTA, CDR2 FQGNSA.

This chain joins TRBV29-1 and TRBJ2-7; TRBD2 might be the D (6 bases). The CDR3 extends over 13 amino acids. With 6 bases removed from V and 2 bases from J, the gap between germline ends came to 14 bases. From germline, CDR1 is SQVTM and CDR2 ANQGSEA. The CDR3, as DNA: TGCAGCGTGTTGGCTGGGACTCCCTACGAGCAGTACTTC. It encodes CSVLAGTPYEQYF.

This chain uses TRBV9 with TRBJ2-1; 11 positions match TRBD2. J was trimmed by 3 bases and V by 0 bases; bases with no gene match: 5. The CDR3 spans 17 residues. Germline values: CDR1 SGDLS, CDR2 YYNGEE. The CDR3 nucleotides are TGTGCCAGCAGCGTAGAACTAGCGGGAGTGGTCTACAATGAGCAGTTCTTC. It is translated as CASSVELAGVVYNEQFF.

This clone was found once. The chain recombines TRBV9 with TRBJ1-1, with D possibly matching TRBD1 (5 bases). This CDR3 has 17 amino acids. Germline V CDR1 and CDR2: SGDLS, YYNGEE. Trimming pared 0 bases from V and 8 bases from J, leaving 23 bases between. As DNA, the CDR3 is TGTGCCAGCAGCGTAGGAATCTCGGTAGGGCAGGGCTTAGAAGCTTTCTTT. Translated, it gives CASSVGISVGQGLEAFF.

The V and J genes are TRBV9 and TRBJ2-5, with a tentative D call TRBD1 (5 bases). V lost 0 bases, J lost 4 bases, and 10 bases lay in between. Germline-derived CDR1 and CDR2 are SGDLS and YYNGEE. There are 14 residues in the CDR3. The chain's CDR3 is CASSVEGRGETQYF. CDR3 nucleotide sequence: TGTGCCAGCAGCGTAGAAGGAAGGGGAGAGACCCAGTACTTC. The full variable domain, in which reference TRBV9 and TRBJ2-5 provide the parts outside the CDR3, is DSGVTQTPKHLITATGQRVTLRCSPRSGDLSVYWYQQSLDQGLQFLIQYYNGEERAKGNILERFSAQQFPDLHSELNLSSLELGDSALYFCASSVEGRGETQYFGPGTRLLVL.

The chain couples TRBV29-1 to TRBJ1-2; TRBD1 might be the D (5 bases). V was cut by 7 bases and J by 2 bases, with 11 bases left in between. Germline CDR1 SQVTM, CDR2 ANQGSEA. This CDR3 is 12 amino acids long. The CDR3 spells CSAGSGNYGYTF. The CDR3, as DNA: TGCAGCGCCGGATCAGGGAACTATGGCTACACCTTC.

The chain has TRBV6-5 and TRBJ2-2; 11 nucleotides match TRBD2. The CDR3 spans 15 residues. CDR1 is MNHEY, CDR2 SVGAGI, per germline. J gave up 14 bases and V 4 bases, and 12 bases lay outside the gene matches. CDR3 bases: TGTGCCAGCAGTTCGTCGACTAGCGGGAAATTCCCCCTGTTTTTT. Its translation is CASSSSTSGKFPLFF.

The chain links TRBV10-2 to TRBJ2-2; tentatively, D is TRBD2 (5 bases). Germline V CDR1 and CDR2: WSHSY, SAAADI. The V end was cut by 8 bases, the J end by 8 bases, with 18 bases between. The CDR3 extends over 14 amino acids. The CDR3 loop is CASGPVGGVGELFF. The CDR3 DNA is TGCGCCAGCGGCCCGGTAGGAGGAGTAGGGGAGCTGTTTTTT.

The rearrangement links TRBV25-1 to TRBJ2-2, with D possibly being TRBD2 (6 bases). Deletions cut 3 bases from V and 0 bases from J, with 14 bases between. Germline CDR1 reads MGHDK; CDR2 reads SYGVNS. CDR3 length: 17 residues. CDR3 bases: TGTGCCAGCAGTGACACTAGCCAAGAAGCGAACACCGGGGAGCTGTTTTTT. This translates into CASSDTSQEANTGELFF.

The V call is TRBV15, the J call TRBJ2-1; D possibly uses TRBD1 or TRBD2 (5 bases each). CDR3 length: 14 residues. V was shortened by 4 bases and J by 2 bases, with 9 bases between the two germline ends. Germline V CDR1 and CDR2: LNHNV, YYDKDF (reference sequence). The CDR3 nucleotides read TGTGCCACCAGCACCCCGGGACCCTACAATGAGCAGTTCTTC. Protein sequence: CATSTPGPYNEQFF.

This sequence joins TRBV28 and TRBJ2-7; D unclear. From germline, CDR1 is MDHEN and CDR2 SYDVKM. V was clipped by 6 bases and J by 2 bases, with 11 bases between them. The CDR3 spans 13 residues. For the CDR3, the DNA is TGTGCCAGCAGCCCTCCCCCTACCTACGAGCAGTACTTC. Protein sequence: CASSPPPTYEQYF.

The rearrangement links TRBV4-3 to TRBJ2-1; D is undetermined. The CDR3 covers 15 residues. The germline CDR1 and CDR2 sequences are LGHNA and YSLEER. The ends were cut back, 4 bases at V and 0 bases at J, with 10 bases in the middle. The CDR3 loop reads CASSREESSYNEQFF. CDR3 nucleotide sequence: TGCGCCAGCAGCCGCGAAGAGAGCTCCTACAATGAGCAGTTCTTC.